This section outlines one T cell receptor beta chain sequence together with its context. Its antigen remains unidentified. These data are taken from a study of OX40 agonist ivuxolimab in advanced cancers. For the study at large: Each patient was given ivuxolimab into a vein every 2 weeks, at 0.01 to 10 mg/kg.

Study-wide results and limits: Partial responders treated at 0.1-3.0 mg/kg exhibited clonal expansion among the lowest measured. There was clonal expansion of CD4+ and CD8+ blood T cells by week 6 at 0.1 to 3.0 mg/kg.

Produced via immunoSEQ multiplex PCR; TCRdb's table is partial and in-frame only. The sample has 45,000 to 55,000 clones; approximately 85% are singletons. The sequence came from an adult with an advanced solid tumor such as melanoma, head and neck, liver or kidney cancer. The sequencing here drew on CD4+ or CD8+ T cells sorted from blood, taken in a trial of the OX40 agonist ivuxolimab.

In DNA, the CDR3 is TGTGCCAGCAGTTTCGACGGGAACTATGGCTACACCTTC. Translating gives CASSFDGNYGYTF. The rearrangement uses TRBV6-1 and TRBJ1-2; D unresolved. V was clipped by 5 bases and J by 2 bases, with 9 bases between them. Germline V lookup: CDR1 MNHNS, CDR2 SASEGT. This CDR3 region has 13 residues.